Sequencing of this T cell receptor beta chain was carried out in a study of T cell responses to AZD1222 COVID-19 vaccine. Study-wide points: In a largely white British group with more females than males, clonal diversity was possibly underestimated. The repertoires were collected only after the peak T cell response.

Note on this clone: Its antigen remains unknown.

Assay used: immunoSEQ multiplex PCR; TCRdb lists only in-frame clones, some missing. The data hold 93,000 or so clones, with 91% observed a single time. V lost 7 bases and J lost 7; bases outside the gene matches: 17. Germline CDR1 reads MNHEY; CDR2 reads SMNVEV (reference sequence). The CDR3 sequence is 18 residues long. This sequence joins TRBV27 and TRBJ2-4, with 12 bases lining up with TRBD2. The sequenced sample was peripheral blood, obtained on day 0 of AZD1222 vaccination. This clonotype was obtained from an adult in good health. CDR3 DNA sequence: TGTGCCAGCAAACCTAGCGGGAGGGCCGCCTTTATAGGGAACATTCAGTACTTC. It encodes CASKPSGRAAFIGNIQYF.